The 27 T cell receptor beta chains given below trace back to one sample, sequenced in a study of fetal regulatory T cell absence and autoimmunity. The protocol was immunoSEQ multiplex PCR, while the TCRdb copy is restricted to in-frame clones and leaves out a portion. The repertoire has 95,000 or so clones, approximately 75% of them found once; the top ten carry roughly 2%. Input material: pancreas tissue. The receptor set was obtained from a male donor with IPEX syndrome.

The V and J genes are TRBV7-8 and TRBJ2-7, with 7 bases lining up with TRBD1. Germline CDR1 SGHVS, CDR2 FQNEAQ. The CDR3 covers 14 residues. V shed 2 bases, J shed 2 bases, and the junction held 3 bases outside the gene matches. The CDR3 DNA sequence: TGTGCCAGCAGCTTAAAACAGGGGCCCTACGAGCAGTACTTC. Residues: CASSLKQGPYEQYF.

The chain uses TRBV7-2 and TRBJ2-5; 10 positions match TRBD2. Germline trimming cut 6 bases from V and 4 bases from J; bases unmatched to any gene: 8. CDR1 is SGHTA, CDR2 FQGNSA, per germline. This CDR3 comprises 15 residues. The CDR3: CASRPLAGVPETQYF. The CDR3 nucleotides are TGTGCCAGCAGACCCCTAGCGGGGGTTCCAGAGACCCAGTACTTC.

The genes are TRBV12-5 and TRBJ1-5; D gene ambiguous. The V end was cut by 0 bases, the J end by 3 bases, with 6 bases between. CDR3 length: 14 amino acids. The germline V gene encodes CDR1 LGHNT and CDR2 FRNRAP. CDR3 in DNA: TGTGCTAGTGGTTTGGTAGGATTCAATCAGCCCCAGCATTTT. Amino acid sequence: CASGLVGFNQPQHF.

The V call is TRBV11-3, the J call TRBJ2-5, with D possibly matching TRBD2 (5 bases). This CDR3 has 14 amino acids. Germline values: CDR1 SGHNT, CDR2 YENEEA. Deletions cut 1 base from V and 4 bases from J, with 10 bases between. The CDR3 nucleotides read TGTGCCAGCAGCTTAGTGGTCGGGGTAGAGACCCAGTACTTC. Translating it yields CASSLVVGVETQYF.

This clone turned up a few times. The V gene is TRBV11-2, the J gene TRBJ1-5; D may be TRBD1 (5 bases). Trimming pared 8 bases from V and 7 bases from J, leaving 15 bases between. The CDR3 sequence is 13 residues long. Germline CDR1 SGHAT, CDR2 FQNNGV. The CDR3 spells CASGGGSGQPQHF. CDR3 DNA: TGTGCCAGCGGTGGGGGGTCGGGGCAGCCCCAGCATTTT.

The chain combines TRBV11-2 with TRBJ2-7; 7 bases are shared with TRBD2. J gave up 3 bases and V 5 bases, and 7 bases lay outside the gene matches. Germline assignment: CDR1 SGHAT and CDR2 FQNNGV. The CDR3 extends over 14 amino acids. CDR3 amino acids: CASSQGGPYYEQYF. DNA for the CDR3: TGTGCCAGCAGCCAGGGAGGGCCGTACTACGAGCAGTACTTC.

V is TRBV15 and J is TRBJ2-1, with 7 nucleotides matching TRBD2. CDR1 and CDR2 from the germline V gene are LNHNV and YYDKDF (reference sequence). J gave up 4 bases and V 2 bases, and 5 bases lay outside the gene matches. This CDR3 spans 15 amino acids. CDR3 sequence: CATSRTSAAYNEQFF. CDR3 DNA sequence: TGTGCCACCAGCAGAACTAGCGCCGCTTACAATGAGCAGTTCTTC.

The chain is built from TRBV10-3 and TRBJ2-5; 12 nucleotides align to TRBD1. Per germline, CDR1 ENHRY and CDR2 SYGVKD. V shed 0 bases, J shed 3 bases, and the junction held 5 bases outside the gene matches. The CDR3 has 17 residues. CDR3 DNA: TGTGCCATCAGTGAGTCGAGGGACAGGGGGCTAAAAGAGACCCAGTACTTC. This translates into CAISESRDRGLKETQYF.

This clone was detected only a few times. The chain combines TRBV6-5 with TRBJ2-5, with TRBD1 matching 7 bases. Trimming removed 6 bases from V and 2 bases from J; junction bases left unmatched: 3. CDR1 is MNHEY and CDR2 is SVGAGI in the germline V gene. This CDR3 comprises 13 residues. This chain's CDR3 is CASSRGQQETQYF. The CDR3 DNA reads as TGTGCCAGCAGCCGGGGACAGCAAGAGACCCAGTACTTC.

The V call is TRBV11-2, the J call TRBJ2-1, with D perhaps being TRBD1 or TRBD2 (5 bases each). The CDR3 spans 13 residues. CDR1 and CDR2 from the germline V gene are SGHAT and FQNNGV. V was pared by 3 bases and J by 9 bases, with 12 bases between. This CDR3 is CASSLRGQREQFF. In DNA form, the CDR3 reads TGTGCCAGCAGCTTGAGGGGCCAACGTGAGCAGTTCTTC.

In its sample, this clone was seen many times. The chain uses TRBV19 and TRBJ2-3; 7 bases are a match to TRBD1. Germline-derived CDR1 and CDR2 are LNHDA and SQIVND (reference sequence). The CDR3 sequence is 16 residues long. V shed 3 bases and J 2 bases; nucleotides not matched to a gene: 8. The CDR3 reads CASSIGGTALTDTQYF. In DNA, the CDR3 is TGTGCCAGTAGTATTGGTGGGACAGCGCTCACAGATACGCAGTATTTT.

V usage is TRBV7-4 and J usage is TRBJ1-5, with 7 bases fitting TRBD1. J lost 4 bases, V lost 5 bases, and 11 bases had no gene match. CDR1 SGHVT and CDR2 SQSDAQ come from the germline V gene. The CDR3 spans 16 residues. CDR3 residues: CASSDFTGEGNQPQHF. CDR3 DNA sequence: TGTGCCAGCAGCGACTTTACAGGGGAAGGGAATCAGCCCCAGCATTTT.

The chain is built from TRBV18 and TRBJ2-2, with D perhaps assigned TRBD1 or TRBD2 (5 bases each). V was trimmed by 1 base and J by 1 base, leaving 13 bases between them. This CDR3 region has 17 residues. The germline CDR1 and CDR2 sequences are KGHSH and LQKENI. This chain's CDR3 is CASSPRGSSQNTGELFF. In DNA, the CDR3 is TGTGCCAGCTCACCACGGGGGTCTAGCCAGAACACCGGGGAGCTGTTTTTT.

With regard to this clone: Given a far larger clone just one base away, this is likely a sequencing read error. The rearrangement links TRBV5-6 to TRBJ1-2; TRBD1 matches 7 bases. With V trimmed by 4 bases and J by 0 bases, 0 bases remained unmatched. Germline V gives CDR1 SGHDT, CDR2 YYEEEE. The CDR3 length is 13 residues. The CDR3 sequence is CASSGTANYGYTF. The CDR3 region has the DNA TGTGCCAGCAGCGGGACAGCTAACTATGGCTACACCTTC.

The V call is TRBV12-5, the J call TRBJ1-5; 7 bases match TRBD1. This CDR3 region has 15 residues. J gave up 2 bases and V 2 bases, and 3 bases lay outside the gene matches. The germline V gene encodes CDR1 LGHNT and CDR2 FRNRAP. CDR3 bases: TGTGCTAGTGGTTTGCAGGGGGTGGGCAATCAGCCCCAGCATTTT. Its translation is CASGLQGVGNQPQHF.

The V and J genes are TRBV6-5 and TRBJ2-1; 8 positions agree with TRBD1. CDR1 is MNHEY, CDR2 SVGAGI, per germline. The CDR3 runs to 15 residues. After removal of 8 bases from V and 6 bases from J, the junction contained 12 bases not matched to a gene. The chain's CDR3 is CASSDGTGMTNEQFF. The CDR3 DNA is TGTGCCAGCTCCGACGGGACAGGTATGACCAATGAGCAGTTCTTC.

The rearrangement uses TRBV5-1 and TRBJ1-2, with D possibly TRBD1 on 5 matching bases. This CDR3 has 15 residues. The germline V gene encodes CDR1 SGHRS and CDR2 YFSETQ. Trimming removed 5 bases from V and 0 bases from J, with 14 bases in between. CDR3 coding DNA: TGCGCCAGCAGTTTGAGAGGGGACTCTAACTATGGCTACACCTTC. It is translated as CASSLRGDSNYGYTF.

The chain carries TRBV27 and TRBJ1-1; no reliable D call. Germline CDR1 is MNHEY and CDR2 is SMNVEV (reference sequence). The V and J ends lost 1 base and 1 base respectively, with 13 bases between them. This CDR3 has 16 amino acids. CDR3 amino acids: CASSLWARGGNTEAFF. The CDR3 nucleotides are TGTGCCAGCAGTTTATGGGCCCGGGGAGGGAACACTGAAGCTTTCTTT.

The table lists this clone with a few counts. The CDR3 is CATRPSVAGELFF. The CDR3 DNA reads TGTGCCACGCGCCCTAGCGTTGCCGGGGAGCTGTTTTTT. The chain combines TRBV6-5 with TRBJ2-2, with TRBD2 as a possible D gene (6 bases). This CDR3 contains 13 residues. Germline CDR1 and CDR2: MNHEY and SVGAGI. V was clipped by 10 bases and J by 6 bases, with 15 bases between them.

The CDR3 DNA is TGTGCCAGCAGCCTAGCGGGGACAGATACGCAGTATTTT. The encoded protein is CASSLAGTDTQYF. J is TRBJ2-3 and V is TRBV11-3, with 9 bases fitting TRBD2. The germline CDR1 and CDR2 sequences are SGHNT and YENEEA. Trimming cost V 5 bases and J 3 bases; bases outside gene matches: 0. CDR3 length: 13 residues.

The V call is TRBV15, the J call TRBJ2-3; no reliable D call. Trimming took 0 bases from V and 6 from J, leaving 10 bases between them. The germline V gene has CDR1 LNHNV and CDR2 YYDKDF (reference sequence). The CDR3 has 14 amino acids. The CDR3 DNA reads as TGTGCCACCAGCAGAGATTACCCAGTGGATACGCAGTATTTT. Amino acids: CATSRDYPVDTQYF.

This clone was counted between two and nine times. This rearrangement joins TRBV7-8 to TRBJ2-1; 13 nucleotides match TRBD2. Germline V CDR1 and CDR2: SGHVS, FQNEAQ. J lost 3 bases, V lost 1 base, and 3 bases had no gene match. This CDR3 is 17 amino acids long. The CDR3 coding sequence is TGTGCCAGCAGCTTAGGACTAGCGGGGGGATACTACAATGAGCAGTTCTTC. Amino acids: CASSLGLAGGYYNEQFF.

J is TRBJ1-3 and V is TRBV4-1, with D unresolved. The germline V gene has CDR1 MGHRA and CDR2 YSYEKL. Trimming took off 0 bases at V and 0 bases at J, with 12 bases between the two ends. CDR3 size: 17 residues. The CDR3 DNA reads TGCGCCAGCAGCCAAGATCCCCCAGCCCTCTCTGGAAACACCATATATTTT. It is translated as CASSQDPPALSGNTIYF.

The chain carries TRBV9 and TRBJ1-2; TRBD1 is a possible D gene (6 bases). Germline values: CDR1 SGDLS, CDR2 YYNGEE. Trimming pared 0 bases from V and 1 base from J, leaving 7 bases between. CDR3 length: 14 amino acids. The DNA for the CDR3 is TGTGCCAGCAGCGTAGGGGACAATAACTATGGCTACACCTTC. Translation: CASSVGDNNYGYTF.

The chain carries TRBV29-1 and TRBJ1-1; TRBD1 matches 8 bases. V lost 4 bases to trimming and J lost 4 bases; unmatched junction nucleotides: 8. The CDR3 sequence is 14 residues long. CDR1 and CDR2 (germline): SQVTM, ANQGSEA. CDR3: CSVVGRGLSTEAFF. CDR3 coding DNA: TGCAGCGTTGTAGGCAGGGGGCTTAGCACTGAAGCTTTCTTT.

J is TRBJ2-5 and V is TRBV6-5; tentative D call: TRBD1 (5 bases). The CDR3 length is 11 residues. The V gene's germline CDR1 is MNHEY and CDR2 SVGAGI. Trimming left V 7 bases short and J 4 bases short, with 7 bases between. As DNA, the CDR3 is TGTGCCAGCACAAGGGGAGAGACCCAGTACTTC. It encodes CASTRGETQYF.

This chain joins TRBV11-2 and TRBJ2-7; D possibly matches TRBD1 or TRBD2 (6 bases each). The germline V and J ends were trimmed by 0 bases and 2 bases, with 11 bases remaining between them. The CDR3 has 15 residues. The germline V gene has CDR1 SGHAT and CDR2 FQNNGV. CDR3 protein: CASSLDGGPTYEQYF. CDR3 in DNA: TGTGCCAGCAGCTTAGACGGGGGCCCCACCTACGAGCAGTACTTC.